Listed here is a single TCR beta chain. It may be a read error: a sequence one base away is much more abundant. TCRdb analysed the 5' RACE reads with MiXCR anew, one entry per CDR3 protein. The repertoire has 90,000 to 130,000 distinct CDR3 sequences, under 9% of them found once; the top ten carry less than 30%. The data were taken from a study of T cells after yellow fever vaccination. The CDR3 loop spans 16 amino acids. The germline gives CDR1 LNHNV, CDR2 YYDKDF (reference sequence). The source was CD8+ T cells sorted from PBMCs, collected 45 days after the yellow fever booster vaccination. The chain has TRBV15 and TRBJ2-5, with 8 bases lining up with TRBD1. This sequence was found in a man aged 25-45 years who received the YFV17D yellow fever vaccine. The CDR3 is CAASSQMGQDFETQYF. For the CDR3, the DNA is TGTGCCGCCAGCAGCCAAATGGGACAGGACTTTGAGACCCAGTACTTC.